This T cell receptor (beta chain) was recorded in a study of T-cell memory formation after mild COVID-19. The overall study: TCR clusters largely stayed donor specific.

TCR alpha and TCR beta cDNA libraries carrying sample barcodes and UMIs were produced by 5'RACE using constant-segment primers. TCRdb itself ran the 5' RACE reads through MiXCR, one entry per CDR3 protein. The sample has about 450,000 distinct CDR3 sequences, less than 25% seen once. The germline gives CDR1 SEHNR, CDR2 FQNEAQ (reference sequence). CDR3 size: 13 residues. V trimming: 4 bases; J trimming: 7 bases; junction bases outside the gene matches: 5. Whole-study results and caveats: A subset of responding clones appeared in pre-infection memory, suggesting cross-reactive memory joined. Whereas later expanders leaned CD4+, clones contracting day 15 to 85 showed a balanced CD4/CD8 makeup.

Notes on this clonotype: The antigen is undetermined.

This rearrangement joins TRBV7-9 to TRBJ2-3, with 7 bases fitting TRBD1. Sequencing was carried out using PBMCs or a T cell subset sorted from them (not recorded which). This TCR was recovered from an adult woman who had mild COVID-19 (a few samples of this study predate the infection). Cell type and time point are not known. The CDR3 here is CASSSTGNNTQYF. The CDR3 bases are TGTGCCAGCAGCTCGACAGGGAACAATACGCAGTATTTT.